This TCR beta chain emerged from a study of quantifying T cell responses using KT2 cells. About the research overall: TCR alpha and beta constant-region primers primed reverse transcription of RNA. Whole-study results and caveats: KT2 sequence counts showed saturation when very many KT2 cells were spiked in. Detection of KT2 sequences held at the lowest tested level, about one cell per 100,000 PBMC.

An oligo carrying a UMI was ligated to the cDNA 3' end. First-round PCR used 3 to 4 cycles and beta primers RC1.1 and RC1.2 covering TRBC1 and TRBC2. TCRdb reprocessed the UMI-ligation and nested PCR reads with MiXCR, giving one entry per CDR3 protein. This table has more than 55,000 distinct CDR3 sequences, around 12% appearing once. About this clonotype: What it binds is not known.

The V end was cut by 2 bases, the J end by 0 bases, with 9 bases between. The CDR3 contains 15 residues. Unfractionated PBMC were spiked with known numbers of KT2 clone cells. A range of KT2-to-PBMC ratios was made using fixed PBMC numbers. V usage is TRBV12-3 or TRBV12-4 and J usage is TRBJ2-3; D possibly corresponds to TRBD2 (5 bases). The specimen sequenced was PBMCs spiked with cells of the T cell clone KT2. The source of this sequence is a human donor. CDR3 region: CASSLSGLSTDTQYF. CDR3 sequence (DNA): TGTGCCAGCAGTTTAAGCGGCCTAAGCACAGATACGCAGTATTTT.